This T cell receptor beta chain was identified in a study of blood T cell repertoires in COVID-19. Study-wide background: Italy, Spain and the United States were the sources of the convalescent and acute COVID-19 samples. T cells, B-cell-depleted T cells, or PBMCs provided the cDNA or gDNA that served as material.

In the original processing: Amplification from reference gene primers served as the basis for estimated nucleated cell counts. This table comes from immunoSEQ multiplex PCR, and its TCRdb copy is limited to in-frame clones, with some not included. V, J and clone size are taken as reported in that table, and D and trimming were inferred from the DNA itself. The sample yields approximately 350,000 clones, about 89% seen once. V shed 3 bases, J shed 9 bases, and the junction held 5 bases outside the gene matches. The germline V gene has CDR1 KGHSH and CDR2 LQKENI. The CDR3 loop spans 15 amino acids. This sequence originates from a woman in her fifties or sixties with COVID-19, enrolled during active disease. The chain combines TRBV18 with TRBJ1-6, with 10 bases fitting TRBD1. Sequenced sample: peripheral blood. This CDR3 is CASSPGGQGGSPLHF. The CDR3 DNA is TGTGCCAGCTCACCTGGCGGACAGGGGGGTTCACCCCTCCACTTT.